This T cell receptor beta chain was retrieved from a study of glioma-infiltrating T cells. The iRepertoire nested amplicon-rescue multiplex PCR amplified TCR alpha and beta CDR3s from RNA. One-step reverse transcription and amplification started from approximately 100-400 ng of tissue mRNA or PBMC total RNA. MiXCR was run by TCRdb on the multiplex PCR reads, yielding one entry per CDR3 protein. The sample has more than 110,000 distinct CDR3 sequences, 39% seen once. This clonotype has a handful of counts. Its cognate antigen is unknown. General study points: Only very few CDR3 sequences appeared in both tissue and blood. Non-neoplastic patients had below-expected tissue-blood divergence, while all gliomas exceeded expectation.

The V gene end was trimmed by 3 bases and the J gene end by 4 bases; junction bases not matched to a gene: 5. The CDR3 extends over 14 amino acids. Germline lookup yields CDR1 MGHRA and CDR2 YSYEKL. The chain uses TRBV4-1 and TRBJ2-7; 8 bases line up with TRBD1. Sequencing was carried out using glioma tissue, nonneoplastic brain tissue, or PBMCs (not recorded which). This TCR was sampled from a human donor with low-grade glioma or glioblastoma, undergoing nonglioma brain surgery, or in good health (not recorded which). The CDR3 nucleotides read TGCGCCAGCAGCCAGAGGGACAGGAGTTACGAGCAGTACTTC. It specifies CASSQRDRSYEQYF.